This TCR beta chain was obtained from a study of human T cells and chemical hapten exposure. About the study: Mostly female patients had alopecia areata, totalis or universalis. Study observations and caveats: Clustering by CDR3 similarity yielded significantly more large clusters from expanded TCRs than controls. With alopecia, donors may have immune responses unlike healthy people's.

Time point given: patch test 3, about 24 weeks after DPC sensitization. Treatment noted: therapeutic diphenylcyclopropenone sensitization with weekly scalp DPC. Each donor was an alopecia patient between 18 and 70 years of age who qualified for DPC. From the RACE reads, TCRdb called clonotypes with MiXCR, one entry per CDR3 protein. The data show 95,000 to 150,000 distinct CDR3 sequences, 10% to 12% seen once. The germline V gene encodes CDR1 MNHEY and CDR2 SVGAGI. This CDR3 comprises 13 residues. V lost 5 bases to trimming and J lost 10 bases; unmatched junction nucleotides: 5. This clonotype was counted only a few times. Its antigen remains unknown.

Sequenced material: whole blood, taken in connection with sensitization to the hapten diphenylcyclopropenone (DPC). This sequence joins TRBV6-5 and TRBJ2-1; 10 bases align to TRBD2. The sequence was obtained from a woman aged 45-65 years with alopecia areata. Some clones in this sample may be carry-over from other donors' samples. The CDR3 nucleotides read TGTGCCAGCAGTAGCGGGGGGGCCCGGGAGCAGTTCTTC. This translates into CASSSGGAREQFF.